This T cell receptor (beta chain) was recorded in a study of blood T cell repertoires in COVID-19. Overall study: The analysed material was cDNA or gDNA that came from T cells, B-cell-depleted T cells, or PBMCs.

Authors' methods: Reference gene primers were amplified, and this amplification served to estimate nucleated cell counts. Some clones are missing from TCRdb's copy, which holds only in-frame ones; the method was immunoSEQ multiplex PCR. That table gives V, J and clone size, and the DNA gave D and trimming. The sample consists of 120,000 to 150,000 clones, almost 90% of them appearing once. The ends were cut back, 2 bases at V and 4 bases at J, with 9 bases in the middle. The CDR3 has 13 residues. Germline-derived CDR1 and CDR2 are ENHRY and SYGVKD. This clonotype was obtained from a human donor in a cohort sampled during active COVID-19. This chain connects TRBV10-3 to TRBJ2-7; TRBD1 is a possible D gene (6 bases). The sample was peripheral blood. CDR3 DNA sequence: TGTGCCATCAGTGAGCAGGGGTGGTACGAGCAGTACTTC. Translated, it gives CAISEQGWYEQYF.